This T cell receptor (beta chain) was sequenced for a study of cytomegalovirus exposure and HLA in healthy donors. Study context: Prior work identified 100 million to 130 million unique TCR beta sequences in roughly 180 million T cells.

CDR3 size: 15 residues. Looked up from germline, CDR1 is MNHNY and CDR2 is SVGAGI (reference sequence). Trimming shortened V by 6 bases and J by 1 base, and 14 bases separated the two germline ends. With respect to this clone: No antigen is known for it.

Study-wide findings and caveats: A later analysis associated 16,951 TCR beta sequences with HLA alleles at a 0.05 false discovery rate. TCR beta V segments were, for the most part, productive about 87% or about 30% of the time in an earlier analysis.

PCR used 60 Vbeta primers and 13 Jbeta primers. The table came from immunoSEQ multiplex PCR; TCRdb's copy has only in-frame clones and leaves some out. The sample holds roughly 130,000 clones, roughly three fifths seen once. While unrecorded immune exposures were likely, the donors were nominally healthy when sampled. This sequence was found in a man aged 18-30 years in good health and CMV-seronegative. Sequenced sample: PBMCs. The J gene is TRBJ2-3, the V gene TRBV6-6, with a possible D match to TRBD1 (5 bases). The CDR3: CASSYFRARTDTQYF. For the CDR3, the DNA is TGTGCCAGCAGCTATTTCAGGGCCCGCACAGATACGCAGTATTTT.